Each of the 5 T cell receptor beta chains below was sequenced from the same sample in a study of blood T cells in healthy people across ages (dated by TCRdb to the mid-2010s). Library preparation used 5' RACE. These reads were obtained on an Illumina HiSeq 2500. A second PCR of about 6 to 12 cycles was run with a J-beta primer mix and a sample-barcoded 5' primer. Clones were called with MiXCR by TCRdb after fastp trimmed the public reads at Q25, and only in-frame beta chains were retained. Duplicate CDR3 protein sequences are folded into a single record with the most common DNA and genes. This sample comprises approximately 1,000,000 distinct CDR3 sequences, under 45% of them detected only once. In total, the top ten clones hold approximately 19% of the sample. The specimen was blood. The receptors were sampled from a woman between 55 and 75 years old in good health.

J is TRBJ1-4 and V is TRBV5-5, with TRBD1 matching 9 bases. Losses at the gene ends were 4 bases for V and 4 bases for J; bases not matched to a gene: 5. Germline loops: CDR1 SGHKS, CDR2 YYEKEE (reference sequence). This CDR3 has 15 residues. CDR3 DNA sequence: TGTGCCAGCAGCGGACAGGGGCCTGGTAATGAAAAACTGTTTTTT. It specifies CASSGQGPGNEKLFF.

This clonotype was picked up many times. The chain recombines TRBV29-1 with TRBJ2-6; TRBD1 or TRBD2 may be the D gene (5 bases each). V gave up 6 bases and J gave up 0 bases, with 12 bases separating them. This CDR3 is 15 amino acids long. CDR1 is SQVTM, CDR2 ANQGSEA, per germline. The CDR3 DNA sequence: TGCAGCGTCCTCGGGGCCAGCTCTGGGGCCAACGTCCTGACTTTC. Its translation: CSVLGASSGANVLTF.

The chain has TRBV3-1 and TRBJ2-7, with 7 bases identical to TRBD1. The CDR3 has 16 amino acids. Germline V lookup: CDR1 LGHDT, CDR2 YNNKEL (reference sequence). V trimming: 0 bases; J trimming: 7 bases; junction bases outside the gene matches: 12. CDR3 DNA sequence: TGTGCCAGCAGCCAAGAGACAGGGCGCTCCTACAATGAGCAGTACTTC. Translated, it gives CASSQETGRSYNEQYF.

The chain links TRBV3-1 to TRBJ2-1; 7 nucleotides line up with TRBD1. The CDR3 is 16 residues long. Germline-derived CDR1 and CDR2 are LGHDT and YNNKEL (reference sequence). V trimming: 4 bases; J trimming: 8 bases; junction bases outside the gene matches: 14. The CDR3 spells CASSPEETGPRDEQFF. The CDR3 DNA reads TGTGCCAGCAGCCCGGAGGAGACAGGGCCTAGGGATGAGCAGTTCTTC.

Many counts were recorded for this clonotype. The CDR3 region has the DNA TGCAGTGCTGCGGCCGGGACTAGCCGGGAGCAGTTCTTC. Its protein is CSAAAGTSREQFF. The genes are TRBV20-1 and TRBJ2-1; 9 positions agree with TRBD2. The ends lost 5 bases at V and 10 bases at J; junction bases unmatched: 9. The germline gives CDR1 DFQATT, CDR2 SNEGSKA (reference sequence). There are 13 residues in the CDR3.